This TCR beta chain was sequenced for a study of blood T cell repertoires in COVID-19. This CDR3 contains 15 residues. Trimming removed 6 bases at V and 3 bases at J, with 17 bases between. Germline V lookup: CDR1 MNHEY, CDR2 SMNVEV (reference sequence). The protocol was immunoSEQ multiplex PCR, while the TCRdb copy is restricted to in-frame clones and leaves out a portion. This sample carries about 190,000 clones, about 88% of them seen once, and the ten largest clones take around 1.2%. The rearrangement uses TRBV27 and TRBJ1-2, with D maybe TRBD1 (6 bases). The sample taken for sequencing was peripheral blood. This clonotype was obtained from a young man with acute or convalescent COVID-19. CDR3 region: CASSLSAGGHYGYTF. CDR3 coding DNA: TGTGCCAGCAGCCTGAGTGCCGGGGGGCACTATGGCTACACCTTC.